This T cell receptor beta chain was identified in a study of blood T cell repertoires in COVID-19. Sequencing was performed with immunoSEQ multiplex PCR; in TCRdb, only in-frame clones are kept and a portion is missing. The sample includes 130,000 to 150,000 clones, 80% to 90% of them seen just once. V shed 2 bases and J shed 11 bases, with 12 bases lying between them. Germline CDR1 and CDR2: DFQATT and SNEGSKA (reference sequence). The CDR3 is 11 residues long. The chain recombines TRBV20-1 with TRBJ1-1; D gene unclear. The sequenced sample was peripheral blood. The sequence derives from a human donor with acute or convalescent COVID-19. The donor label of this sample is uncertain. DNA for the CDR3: TGCAGTGCTAGACTACCGGGCGGGGCTTTCTTT. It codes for CSARLPGGAFF.